The present T cell receptor (beta chain) was sequenced within a study of shared clonotypes between healthy human individuals. Germline V CDR1 and CDR2: MNHEY, SMNVEV (reference sequence). J lost 3 bases, V lost 4 bases, and 5 bases had no gene match. This CDR3 is 15 amino acids long. Only CD45RO-negative cells positively selected for CCR7 counted as naive CD8 cells, so terminally differentiated effector memory CD45RA+ cells were excluded. Each cell subset's genomic DNA was divided evenly among several immunoSEQ plates. Assay used: immunoSEQ multiplex PCR; TCRdb lists only in-frame clones, some missing. Among about 610,000 clones listed, 90% to 97% were seen once.

The V gene is TRBV27, the J gene TRBJ2-1; 8 nucleotides align to TRBD2. This sequence was found in a woman aged 25 to 45 in good health. Material: naive CD8+ T cells sorted from blood. The CDR3 nucleotides are TGTGCCAGCAGTTCTCTAGCGGGCAACTACAATGAGCAGTTCTTC. It translates to CASSSLAGNYNEQFF.